This entry describes one T cell receptor (beta chain). Its antigen is unknown. Germline is not matched at one junction end, which may reflect a read error. This CDR3 is 14 amino acids long. Germline V gene data show CDR1 as LNHDA and CDR2 as SQIVND (reference sequence). Genomic DNA, the template, was used for profiling of the TCR beta VDJ and CDR3. TCRdb passed the reads through MiXCR, listing each CDR3 protein once. The profile shows more than 100,000 distinct CDR3 sequences, 41% of them singletons. This sample was taken from a study of CD8+CD57+ T cells in acquired aplastic anemia. Study-wide points: Simpson's diversity of CD8+ cells was not significantly different in patients compared with controls.

Material for sequencing was sorted CD4+, CD8+, or CD8+CD57+ T cells (not recorded which) from PBMCs. The TCR originated in a human donor in good health, serving as a control. V and J are TRBV19 and TRBJ2-3, with D perhaps TRBD1 (6 bases). DNA of the CDR3: TGTGCCCGTAGTATAGACAGGAGGCGCGATACGCAGTGTTTT. It encodes CARSIDRRRDTQCF.